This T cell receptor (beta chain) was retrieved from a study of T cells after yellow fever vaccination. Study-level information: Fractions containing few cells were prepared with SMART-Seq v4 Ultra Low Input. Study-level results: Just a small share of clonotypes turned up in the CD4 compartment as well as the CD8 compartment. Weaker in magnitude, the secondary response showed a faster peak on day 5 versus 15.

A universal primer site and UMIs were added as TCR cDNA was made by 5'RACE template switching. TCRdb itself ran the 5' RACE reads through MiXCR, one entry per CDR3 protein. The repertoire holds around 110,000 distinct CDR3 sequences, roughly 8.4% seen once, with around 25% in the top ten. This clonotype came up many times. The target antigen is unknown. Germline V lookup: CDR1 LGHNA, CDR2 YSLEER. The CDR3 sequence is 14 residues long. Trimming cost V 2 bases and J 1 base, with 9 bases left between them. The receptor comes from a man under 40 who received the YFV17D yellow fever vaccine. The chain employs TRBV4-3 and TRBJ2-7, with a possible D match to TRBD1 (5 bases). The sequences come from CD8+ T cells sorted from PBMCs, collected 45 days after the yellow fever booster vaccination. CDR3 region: CASSQQGSSYEQYF. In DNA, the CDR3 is TGCGCCAGCAGCCAACAGGGATCATCCTACGAGCAGTACTTC.